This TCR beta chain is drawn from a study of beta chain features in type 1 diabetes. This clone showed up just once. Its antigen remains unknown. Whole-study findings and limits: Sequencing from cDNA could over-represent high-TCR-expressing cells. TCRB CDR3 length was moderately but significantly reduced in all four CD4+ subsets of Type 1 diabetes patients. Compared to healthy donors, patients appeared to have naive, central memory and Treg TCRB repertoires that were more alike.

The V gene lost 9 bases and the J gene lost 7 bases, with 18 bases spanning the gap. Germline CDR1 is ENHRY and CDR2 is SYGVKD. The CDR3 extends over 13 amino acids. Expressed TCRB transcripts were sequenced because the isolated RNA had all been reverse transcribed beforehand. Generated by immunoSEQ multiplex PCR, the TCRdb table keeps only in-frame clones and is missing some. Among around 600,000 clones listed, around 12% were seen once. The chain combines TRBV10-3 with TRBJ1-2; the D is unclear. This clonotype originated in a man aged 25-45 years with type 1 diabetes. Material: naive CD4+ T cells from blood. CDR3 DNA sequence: TGTGCCATAAGACGGGTCTCCGATACTGGCTACACCTTC. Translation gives CAIRRVSDTGYTF.